The source of this T cell receptor beta chain is a study of cytomegalovirus exposure and HLA in healthy donors. The study, taken as a whole, reports: Most TCR sequences were uncommon, yet certain public TCRs appeared in many donors. TCR beta V segments were, for the most part, productive about 87% or about 30% of the time in an earlier analysis.

Concerning this clone: Its antigen remains unidentified.

This PCR relied on a set of 60 Vbeta primers and 13 Jbeta primers. Sequencing was performed with immunoSEQ multiplex PCR; in TCRdb, only in-frame clones are kept and a portion is missing. The sample includes some 98,000 clones, more than 65% of them seen just once. This clonotype originated in a human donor in good health. Sequenced material: PBMCs.

CDR3 DNA: TGTGCCAGTAGTATAGACGGGACAGGGGCCTACGAGCAGTACTTC. This translates into CASSIDGTGAYEQYF. This rearrangement joins TRBV19 to TRBJ2-7; 10 bases match TRBD1. V shed 0 bases and J 2 bases; nucleotides not matched to a gene: 1. This CDR3 has 15 residues. Germline V CDR1 and CDR2: LNHDA, SQIVND (reference sequence).